A single sample gave rise to the 7 T cell receptor beta chains below, sequenced in a study of shared clonotypes between healthy human individuals. This table comes from immunoSEQ multiplex PCR, and its TCRdb copy is limited to in-frame clones, with some not included. The data contain about 600,000 clones, 95% to 98% of them singletons. The specimen sequenced was naive CD4+ T cells sorted from blood. Subset described: CD45RA+ positively selected. The source is a woman aged 30 to 39 in good health.

This chain connects TRBV7-9 to TRBJ1-4, with D unclear. Germline CDR1 is SEHNR and CDR2 is FQNEAQ (reference sequence). V lost 8 bases and J lost 0, with 10 bases in between. The CDR3 totals 14 residues. The CDR3 nucleotides are TGTGCCAGCCAGCCAGCTTCAACTAATGAAAAACTGTTTTTT. This translates into CASQPASTNEKLFF.

The chain joins TRBV28 to TRBJ2-7; tentatively, D is TRBD1 or TRBD2 (5 bases each). Germline V lookup: CDR1 MDHEN, CDR2 SYDVKM. Trimming took 8 bases from V and 4 from J, leaving 18 bases between them. CDR3 length: 14 residues. Here the CDR3 reads CASRVSGTGYEQYF. The CDR3 DNA is TGTGCCAGCCGGGTATCGGGGACCGGGTACGAGCAGTACTTC.

J is TRBJ1-1 and V is TRBV5-4; D unresolved. Deletions cut 4 bases from V and 1 base from J, with 11 bases between. Germline V gene lookup returns CDR1 SGHNT and CDR2 YYREEE (reference sequence). This CDR3 is built from 14 residues. CDR3 DNA sequence: TGTGCCAGCAGCATGCGGGGAAGGAACACTGAAGCTTTCTTT. Translating gives CASSMRGRNTEAFF.

In DNA form, the CDR3 reads TGTGCCTGGAGTCAGTGGGAGGCCTTCACAGATACGCAGTATTTT. Protein: CAWSQWEAFTDTQYF. The genes are TRBV30 and TRBJ2-3; D possibly corresponds to TRBD2 (6 bases). Trimming left V 2 bases short and J 2 bases short, with 14 bases between. Germline V gene sequence: CDR1 GTSNPN, CDR2 SVGIG (reference sequence). CDR3 size: 15 residues.

The chain joins TRBV11-2 to TRBJ1-2; D uncertain. This CDR3 contains 14 residues. In germline, CDR1 is SGHAT, CDR2 FQNNGV. The V end was cut by 2 bases, the J end by 4 bases, with 11 bases between. DNA of the CDR3: TGTGCCAGCAGCTTACCCCTCGAGACCTATGGCTACACCTTC. This encodes CASSLPLETYGYTF.

This clone was observed a handful of times. The rearrangement uses TRBV5-4 and TRBJ2-3; 8 bases match TRBD2. This CDR3 contains 14 residues. J lost 6 bases, V lost 4 bases, and 7 bases had no gene match. Germline values: CDR1 SGHNT, CDR2 YYREEE (reference sequence). CDR3 in DNA: TGTGCCAGCAGCATCAGCGGGAGAGCGGATACGCAGTATTTT. Translating gives CASSISGRADTQYF.

This sequence joins TRBV6-1 and TRBJ2-1; no clear D gene. V lost 4 bases and J 9 bases, leaving 10 bases between the germline ends. CDR3 length: 12 amino acids. Germline CDR1 MNHNS, CDR2 SASEGT. Here the CDR3 reads CASSVSRSEQFF. In nucleotides, the CDR3 is TGTGCCAGCAGTGTAAGTCGGAGTGAGCAGTTCTTC.